The clone carrying this TCR beta chain was counted ten times or more. Its target is unknown. TCR beta CDR3 region amplification was performed from RNA transcripts. RT-PCR in the first round (using the HTBI primer set) targeted the TCR CDR3. TCRdb re-called the multiplex PCR reads through MiXCR, storing one row per CDR3 protein. The sample lists 650,000 to 750,000 distinct CDR3 sequences; 14% were seen once. Stability of Graves' hyperthyroidism was defined as absent ophthalmopathy progression within 18 months. The source of the sample is a study of T cells in Graves' hyperthyroidism and ophthalmopathy. General study results and limits: Blood also contained most expanded thyroid clonotypes above 0.001. Ophthalmopathy was model-predicted a median around 6.1 months pre-onset.

Germline-derived CDR1 and CDR2 are KGHSH and LQKENI. Trimming pared 5 bases from V and 7 bases from J, leaving 6 bases between. The CDR3 has 12 amino acids. The chain uses TRBV18 and TRBJ1-6; D remains unclear. This sequence was found in a young woman with Graves' hyperthyroidism. Material: blood. The CDR3: CASSGENSPLHF. CDR3 bases: TGTGCCAGCTCAGGAGAGAATTCACCCCTCCACTTT.